These 21 T cell receptor beta chains came from one sample sequenced in a study of CD8 T cells in Susac syndrome. RNA in amounts of about 0.45 to 1 ug was reverse transcribed with random hexamers. TCRdb itself ran the immunoSEQ multiplex PCR reads through MiXCR, one entry per CDR3 protein. The data contain 330,000 or so distinct CDR3 sequences, around 85% of them seen just once; the ten biggest clones take up 0.2% to 0.25%. The sequenced material came from CD8+ T cells from PBMCs. Receptors were obtained from a human donor with multiple sclerosis.

This clonotype has just one count. The chain combines TRBV27 with TRBJ1-1, with 7 bases fitting TRBD1. The junction had 7 bases not matched to a gene; V was cut back by 6 bases and J by 0 bases. The CDR3 covers 15 residues. The V gene's germline CDR1 is MNHEY and CDR2 SMNVEV (reference sequence). CDR3 amino acids: CASSYTGAMNTEAFF. The CDR3 DNA follows: TGTGCCAGCAGCTACACAGGGGCGATGAACACTGAAGCTTTCTTT.

The genes are TRBV19 and TRBJ1-2; D is uncertain. Trimming cost V 5 bases and J 5 bases, with 12 bases left between them. Germline-derived CDR1 and CDR2 are LNHDA and SQIVND (reference sequence). There are 13 residues in the CDR3. CDR3 nucleotides: TGTGCCAGTAGTCGGGGTCTTGGATATGGCTACACCTTC. The encoded protein is CASSRGLGYGYTF.

This sequence joins TRBV4-2 and TRBJ1-1; D gene ambiguous. Per the germline V gene, CDR1 is LGHNA and CDR2 is YNFKEQ. Trimming stripped 0 bases from V and 6 bases from J, with 14 bases between. The CDR3 consists of 15 residues. In nucleotides, the CDR3 is TGTGCCAGCAGCCAAGAGCACGGCACCTTACCTGAAGCTTTCTTT. Amino acid sequence: CASSQEHGTLPEAFF.

The V and J genes are TRBV5-6 and TRBJ1-1; TRBD1 matches 10 bases. Looked up from germline, CDR1 is SGHDT and CDR2 is YYEEEE. The trim removed 0 bases at V and 3 bases at J, leaving 8 bases unmatched. The CDR3 has 17 amino acids. CDR3 DNA: TGTGCCAGCAGCTTGGACTGGACAGGGGGTGGGGACACTGAAGCTTTCTTT. This gives the protein CASSLDWTGGGDTEAFF. Based on the CDR3 plus reference TRBV5-6 and TRBJ1-1, the full variable domain is DAGVTQSPTHLIKTRGQQVTLRCSPKSGHDTVSWYQQALGQGPQFIFQYYEEEERQRGNFPDRFSGHQFPNYSSELNVNALLLGDSALYLCASSLDWTGGGDTEAFFGQGTRLTVV.

This clonotype was seen only once. The chain has TRBV6-6 and TRBJ2-7; weak D call: TRBD1 (6 bases). The V gene's germline CDR1 is MNHNY and CDR2 SVGAGI (reference sequence). Deletions cut 7 bases from V and 4 bases from J, with 17 bases between. The CDR3 extends over 14 amino acids. The CDR3 DNA is TGTGCCAGCACCCTGGGGGCAGTTGGGTACGAGCAGTACTTC. Its translation is CASTLGAVGYEQYF.

This clonotype has a single count. V usage is TRBV7-3 and J usage is TRBJ2-1; D gene ambiguous. Germline lookup yields CDR1 SGHTA and CDR2 FQGTGA. The CDR3 loop spans 13 amino acids. Deletions cut 0 bases from V and 7 bases from J, with 7 bases between. In nucleotides, the CDR3 is TGTGCCAGCAGCTTAACCCAGATAAATGAGCAGTTCTTC. Translating gives CASSLTQINEQFF.

This clonotype was found once. This chain links TRBV12-3 or TRBV12-4 with TRBJ1-1; 8 positions match TRBD1. The CDR3 totals 15 residues. The V and J ends lost 5 bases and 0 bases, in that order; junction bases with no gene match: 5. CDR3 in DNA: TGTGCCAGCAGTGAGCGGACAGGGCTGAACACTGAAGCTTTCTTT. This gives the protein CASSERTGLNTEAFF.

The gene calls are TRBV5-6 and TRBJ2-7; weak D call: TRBD1 (6 bases). The V gene lost 2 bases and the J gene lost 7 bases, with 10 bases spanning the gap. The CDR3 consists of 12 residues. Germline CDR1 and CDR2: SGHDT and YYEEEE. The DNA for the CDR3 is TGTGCCAGCAGCTTCCTACAGGGAGAGCAGTACTTC. Its protein is CASSFLQGEQYF.

The rearrangement joins TRBV25-1 to TRBJ1-2; D is perhaps TRBD1 (6 bases). Trimming left V 0 bases short and J 6 bases short, with 20 bases between. Germline V gene lookup returns CDR1 MGHDK and CDR2 SYGVNS. The CDR3 runs 17 residues. This CDR3 reads CASSEYIGGPGVDGYTF. The CDR3 nucleotides read TGTGCCAGCAGTGAATACATCGGGGGGCCAGGGGTAGATGGCTACACCTTC.

CDR3 in DNA: TGCAGTGCTAGCTTCCAGGGTCAGCATTTT. Translating it yields CSASFQGQHF. The J gene is TRBJ1-5, the V gene TRBV20-1, with D maybe TRBD1 (5 bases). Trimming left V 3 bases short and J 13 bases short, with 10 bases between. The CDR3 length is 10 residues. In germline, CDR1 is DFQATT, CDR2 SNEGSKA (reference sequence).

This sequence joins TRBV7-9 and TRBJ2-7; either TRBD1 or TRBD2 may supply D (5 bases each). The CDR3 totals 15 residues. Per the germline V gene, CDR1 is SEHNR and CDR2 is FQNEAQ (reference sequence). V was pared by 3 bases and J by 2 bases, with 14 bases between. CDR3 in DNA: TGTGCCAGCAGCTTTTTTGGGGACGGAGCCTACGAGCAGTACTTC. Encoded protein: CASSFFGDGAYEQYF.

The CDR3 spells CASSPEATSGMRSYEQYF. The CDR3 nucleotides are TGTGCCAGCAGCCCGGAGGCGACTAGCGGGATGAGGTCCTACGAGCAGTACTTC. The rearrangement links TRBV11-2 to TRBJ2-7; TRBD2 matches 11 bases. Germline loops: CDR1 SGHAT, CDR2 FQNNGV. The V gene end was trimmed by 5 bases and the J gene end by 1 base; junction bases not matched to a gene: 13. CDR3 length equals 18 residues.

The V gene is TRBV20-1, the J gene TRBJ2-6; perhaps TRBD2 as D (5 bases). The CDR3 covers 16 residues. Germline lookup yields CDR1 DFQATT and CDR2 SNEGSKA (reference sequence). Trimming pared 3 bases from V and 0 bases from J, leaving 12 bases between. CDR3 DNA: TGCAGTGCTAGCGAGGGAGCTATCTCTGGGGCCAACGTCCTGACTTTC. Translating it yields CSASEGAISGANVLTF.

The genes are TRBV5-4 and TRBJ2-2, with a tentative D call TRBD2 (6 bases). Germline assignment: CDR1 SGHNT and CDR2 YYREEE (reference sequence). This CDR3 has 16 amino acids. Trimming left V 1 base short and J 4 bases short, with 14 bases between. DNA of the CDR3: TGTGCCAGCAGCTTGTATACTGGGGGGACCACCGGGGAGCTGTTTTTT. Translated: CASSLYTGGTTGELFF. Full variable domain (outside the CDR3, taken from reference TRBV5-4 and TRBJ2-2): ETGVTQSPTHLIKTRGQQVTLRCSSQSGHNTVSWYQQALGQGPQFIFQYYREEENGRGNFPPRFSGLQFPNYSSELNVNALELDDSALYLCASSLYTGGTTGELFFGEGSRLTVL.

The gene calls are TRBV12-3 or TRBV12-4 and TRBJ2-1; 13 bases line up with TRBD2. The CDR3 is 16 amino acids. V lost 3 bases and J lost 8; bases outside the gene matches: 7. CDR3 DNA: TGTGCCAGCAGTTTGGTCGGACTAGCGGGAGTCCATGAGCAGTTCTTC. It yields the protein CASSLVGLAGVHEQFF.

The chain combines TRBV20-1 with TRBJ2-3; D uncertain. Trimming removed 0 bases from V and 10 bases from J, with 11 bases in between. The CDR3 is 12 amino acids. Germline loops: CDR1 DFQATT, CDR2 SNEGSKA (reference sequence). The CDR3 protein is CSARDGSFPQYF. The CDR3 DNA is TGCAGTGCTAGAGATGGAAGTTTTCCGCAGTATTTT.

This chain uses TRBV7-6 with TRBJ1-1, with a weak D call TRBD1 (5 bases). There are 16 residues in the CDR3. V was shortened by 1 base and J by 0 bases, with 12 bases between the two germline ends. Germline CDR1 is SGHVS and CDR2 is FNYEAQ. As DNA, the CDR3 is TGTGCCAGCAGCTTAGGAGGAGGACACGTGAACACTGAAGCTTTCTTT. Encoded protein: CASSLGGGHVNTEAFF.

This clonotype has more than one count but fewer than ten. The chain recombines TRBV11-2 with TRBJ2-2, with D hard to call. The CDR3 is made up of 13 amino acids. Germline loops: CDR1 SGHAT, CDR2 FQNNGV. Trimming shortened V by 5 bases and J by 14 bases, and 18 bases separated the two germline ends. CDR3 DNA: TGTGCCAGCAGCCACAAGGTGGCTAGTAGCCTGTTTTTT. It codes for CASSHKVASSLFF.

The gene calls are TRBV7-2 and TRBJ2-7; 12 bases fit TRBD1. J was trimmed by 3 bases and V by 7 bases; bases with no gene match: 19. The V gene's germline CDR1 is SGHTA and CDR2 FQGNSA. The length of the CDR3 is 19 residues. CDR3 in DNA: TGTGCCAGCAACCTTGTACCGGGACAGGGGGCGGCCTTGGACTACGAGCAGTACTTC. Its translation: CASNLVPGQGAALDYEQYF.

The rearrangement links TRBV6-1 to TRBJ2-3; 11 nucleotides match TRBD2. Germline CDR1 is MNHNS and CDR2 is SASEGT. Trimming took 5 bases from V and 1 from J; bases not matched to a gene: 11. The CDR3 runs 18 residues. CDR3 in amino acids: CASSTGTSGSYGTDTQYF. The CDR3 DNA is TGTGCCAGCAGTACCGGCACTAGCGGGAGTTATGGCACAGATACGCAGTATTTT.

The chain uses TRBV29-1 and TRBJ1-2; 7 bases are a match to TRBD1. CDR3 size: 14 residues. Trimming removed 7 bases from V and 4 bases from J; junction bases left unmatched: 12. CDR1 is SQVTM and CDR2 is ANQGSEA in the germline V gene. In nucleotides, the CDR3 is TGCAGCGCGGAGCCAGGGGGGCGTTCCTATGGCTACACCTTC. Translating it yields CSAEPGGRSYGYTF.